The rows below give T cell receptor beta chains drawn from one sample of a study of regulatory T cells in long-lasting Graves disease. One entry per CDR3 protein, called by TCRdb with MiXCR from the multiplex PCR reads. The sample contains around 250,000 distinct CDR3 sequences, about 20% of which appear only once. The data also belong to a second study, concerning T cells in Graves' hyperthyroidism and ophthalmopathy.

The sample was peripheral blood mononuclear cells (PBMCs), taken at new diagnosis, from a patient treated with antithyroid drugs. All receptors derive from a woman aged 30 to 39 with Graves disease. Both conserved end residues are part of each CDR3. A D gene is named only where the DNA matches it firmly. Clone size is given for some rows only: seen once, a few or many times, or a class if the clone is expanded.

CDR3nt	CDR3aa	d_gene	v_gene	abundance	j_gene
TGCGCCAGCAGCCAAGTCAACAGGGGGAACAATGAGCAGTTCTTC	CASSQVNRGNNEQFF	TRBD1	TRBV11-2	many	TRBJ2-1
TGTGCCAGCAGCTTGAGCGACGGACCCTACGAGCAGTACTTC	CASSLSDGPYEQYF	.	TRBV5-5	many	TRBJ2-7
TGTGCCAGCTCAGGAGGGACAGGGGACGAGCAGTACTTC	CASSGGTGDEQYF	TRBD1	TRBV18	many	TRBJ2-7
TGTGCCAGCAGCCATTATACAGGAGGTCATAATGAAAAACTGTTTTTT	CASSHYTGGHNEKLFF	.	TRBV3-1	many	TRBJ1-4
TGTGCCAGCACCCTACAAGCGGGGGGTCGGACTGAAGCTTTCTTT	CASTLQAGGRTEAFF	.	TRBV7-8	many	TRBJ1-1
TGTGCCAGCGGCGGACAGGGCCGACTTTACGAGCAGTACTTC	CASGGQGRLYEQYF	TRBD1	TRBV27	many	TRBJ2-7
TGTGCCAGTAGTATACTGAGGGGCAGCACCTACGAGCAGTACTTC	CASSILRGSTYEQYF	.	TRBV19	.	TRBJ2-7
TGTGCCAGTAGTATAGGAAGGGGAATCTACGAGCAGTACTTC	CASSIGRGIYEQYF	.	TRBV19	.	TRBJ2-7
TGTGCCAGTAGTATACGGGTGGAAGAAAAACTGTTTTTT	CASSIRVEEKLFF	.	TRBV19	few	TRBJ1-4
TGTGCCAGCAAGGACATCTCCTATGGCTACACCTTC	CASKDISYGYTF	.	TRBV6-5	few	TRBJ1-2
TGTGCCAGCAGTTACACGGGACGGCTGAACACTGAAGCTTTCTTT	CASSYTGRLNTEAFF	.	TRBV6-5	many	TRBJ1-1
TGTGCCACCAGCAGAGGGCACACTGATTATTCACCCCTCCACTTT	CATSRGHTDYSPLHF	.	TRBV15	few	TRBJ1-6
TGCGCCAGCGGTAGCGGAGCCTACAATGAGCAGTTCTTC	CASGSGAYNEQFF	.	TRBV10-1	.	TRBJ2-1
TGTGCCAGCAGCTCCGGTTGGACGGGGAGATTAGGCTACACCTTC	CASSSGWTGRLGYTF	.	TRBV7-9	many	TRBJ1-2
TGCAGTGCGCACACCCGGCATGGGCCCCTCCACTTT	CSAHTRHGPLHF	.	TRBV20-1	many	TRBJ1-6
TGTGCCAGCAGCTCCACCAGGGCCTACGAGCAGTACTTC	CASSSTRAYEQYF	.	TRBV3-1	few	TRBJ2-7
TGTGCCAGCAGCCGGTCTCAATGGGTCAGAGACTACTACGAGCAGTACTTC	CASSRSQWVRDYYEQYF	.	TRBV5-5	many	TRBJ2-7
TGCAGTGCGGGGGGGGGACCCGCGGAGACCCAGTACTTC	CSAGGGPAETQYF	TRBD2	TRBV20-1	many	TRBJ2-5
TGTGCCATCTCAAGCCCAGGGTTGGAAACAGATACGCAGTATTTT	CAISSPGLETDTQYF	.	TRBV2	many	TRBJ2-3
TGTGCCAGCAGTGAGGGGATCACAGATACGCAGTATTTT	CASSEGITDTQYF	.	TRBV25-1	.	TRBJ2-3
TGTGCCAGCAGCCCAGATGGCTATAATTCACCCCTCCACTTT	CASSPDGYNSPLHF	.	TRBV7-9	many	TRBJ1-6
TGTGCCAGCAGTCCTAGGACACCCCCTAACTATGGCTACACCTTC	CASSPRTPPNYGYTF	.	TRBV27	many	TRBJ1-2
TGTGCCAGCAGCCAAGTCCTAGACGAGCAGTACTTC	CASSQVLDEQYF	.	TRBV3-1	many	TRBJ2-7
TGTGCCAGCAGTTTACTGGTCACCTCTGGGGCCAACGTCCTGACTTTC	CASSLLVTSGANVLTF	.	TRBV27	many	TRBJ2-6
TGTGCCACCAGCAGAGATCAGGGGGCAAATGAGCAGTTCTTC	CATSRDQGANEQFF	TRBD1	TRBV15	many	TRBJ2-1
TGTGCCAAAGACACAGGGGGCGGTCGTTTCCCCAACTATGGCTACACCTTC	CAKDTGGGRFPNYGYTF	TRBD1	TRBV27	many	TRBJ1-2
TGTGCCAGCAGTCCCTACTTCACTGAAGCTTTCTTT	CASSPYFTEAFF	.	TRBV28	.	TRBJ1-1
TGTGCCAGCAGCGTAGCTGGGCCTTCACCCCTCCACTTT	CASSVAGPSPLHF	.	TRBV9	many	TRBJ1-6
TGTGCTAGTGGTTTGGGGAGTCACGGGGGCGGGGAGTTCTTC	CASGLGSHGGGEFF	.	TRBV12-5	many	TRBJ2-1
TGCGCCAGCAGCCATTCATCAGGGGGGTTCGGAAACACCATATATTTT	CASSHSSGGFGNTIYF	TRBD1	TRBV4-1	.	TRBJ1-3
TGCGCCAGCAGCCAGCTGGGCGGGACAGCTGGAAACACCATATATTTT	CASSQLGGTAGNTIYF	TRBD1	TRBV5-1	.	TRBJ1-3
TGCGCCAGCAGCGGGTCAGGGGGCCGGGGCTCTGGACTTAACAATGAGCAGTTCTTC	CASSGSGGRGSGLNNEQFF	TRBD1	TRBV5-1	.	TRBJ2-1